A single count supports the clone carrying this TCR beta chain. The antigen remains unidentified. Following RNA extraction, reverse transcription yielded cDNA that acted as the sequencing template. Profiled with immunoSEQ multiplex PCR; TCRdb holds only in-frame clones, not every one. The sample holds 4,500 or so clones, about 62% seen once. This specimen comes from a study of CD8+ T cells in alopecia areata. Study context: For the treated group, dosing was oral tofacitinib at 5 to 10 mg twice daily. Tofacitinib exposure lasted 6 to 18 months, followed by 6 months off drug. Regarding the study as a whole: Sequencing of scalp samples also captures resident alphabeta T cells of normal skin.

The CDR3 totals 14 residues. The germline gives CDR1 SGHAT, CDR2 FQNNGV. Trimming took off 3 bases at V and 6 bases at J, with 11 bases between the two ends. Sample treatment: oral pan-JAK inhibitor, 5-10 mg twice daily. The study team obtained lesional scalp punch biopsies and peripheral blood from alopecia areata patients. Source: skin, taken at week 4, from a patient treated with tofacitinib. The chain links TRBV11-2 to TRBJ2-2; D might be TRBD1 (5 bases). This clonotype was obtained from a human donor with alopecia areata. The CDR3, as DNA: TGTGCCAGCAGCTTCGCAGGGTCGTCCGGGGAGCTGTTTTTT. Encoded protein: CASSFAGSSGELFF.